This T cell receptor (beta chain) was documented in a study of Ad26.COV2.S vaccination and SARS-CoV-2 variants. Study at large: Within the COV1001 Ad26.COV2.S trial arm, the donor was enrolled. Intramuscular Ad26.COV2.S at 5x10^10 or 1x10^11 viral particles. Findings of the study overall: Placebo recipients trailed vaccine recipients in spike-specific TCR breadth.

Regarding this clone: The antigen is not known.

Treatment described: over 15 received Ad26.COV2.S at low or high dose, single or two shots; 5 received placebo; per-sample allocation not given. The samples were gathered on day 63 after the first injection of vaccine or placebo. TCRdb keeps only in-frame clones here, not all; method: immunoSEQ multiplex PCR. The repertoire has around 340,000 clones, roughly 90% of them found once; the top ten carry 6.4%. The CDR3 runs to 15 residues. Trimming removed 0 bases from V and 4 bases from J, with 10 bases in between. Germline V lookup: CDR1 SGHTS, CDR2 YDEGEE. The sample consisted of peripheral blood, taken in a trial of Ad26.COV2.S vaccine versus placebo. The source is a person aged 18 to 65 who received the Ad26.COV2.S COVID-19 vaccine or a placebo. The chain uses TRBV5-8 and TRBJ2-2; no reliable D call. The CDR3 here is CASSLEGSGTGELFF. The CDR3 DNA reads TGTGCCAGCAGCTTGGAGGGTTCGGGCACCGGGGAGCTGTTTTTT.